Sequencing of this T cell receptor beta chain was carried out in a study of cytomegalovirus exposure and HLA in healthy donors. Looked up from germline, CDR1 is MNHEY and CDR2 is SVGAGI. With 2 bases removed from V and 0 bases from J, the gap between germline ends came to 5 bases. There are 14 residues in the CDR3. PCR employed 60 Vbeta and 13 Jbeta primers. The table came from immunoSEQ multiplex PCR; TCRdb's copy has only in-frame clones and leaves some out. Seen here are about 170,000 clones, approximately 71% observed once, and the top ten hold roughly 5.4%. What was sequenced was PBMCs. The clonotype was recovered from a woman under 30 in good health and CMV-seropositive. The chain is built from TRBV6-5 and TRBJ1-5; D is perhaps TRBD1 (5 bases). The CDR3 sequence: CASSYGASNQPQHF. The DNA of the CDR3 is TGTGCCAGCAGTTACGGGGCTAGCAATCAGCCCCAGCATTTT.